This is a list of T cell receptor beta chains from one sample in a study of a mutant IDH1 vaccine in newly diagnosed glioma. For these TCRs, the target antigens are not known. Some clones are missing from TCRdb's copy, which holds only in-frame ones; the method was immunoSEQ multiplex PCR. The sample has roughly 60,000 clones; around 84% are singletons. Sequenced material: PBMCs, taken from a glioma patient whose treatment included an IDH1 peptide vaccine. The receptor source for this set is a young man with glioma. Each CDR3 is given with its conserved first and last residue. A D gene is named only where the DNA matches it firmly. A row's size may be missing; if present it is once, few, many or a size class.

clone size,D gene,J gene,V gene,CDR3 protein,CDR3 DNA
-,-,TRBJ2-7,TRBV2,CASSEPWDGIYEQYF,TGTGCCAGCAGTGAACCGTGGGACGGTATTTACGAGCAGTACTTC
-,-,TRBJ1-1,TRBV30,CAWRENTEAFF,TGTGCCTGGAGAGAGAACACTGAAGCTTTCTTT
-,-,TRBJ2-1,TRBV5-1,CASSRGRDRNEQFF,TGCGCCAGCAGCCGGGGAAGGGATAGGAATGAGCAGTTCTTC
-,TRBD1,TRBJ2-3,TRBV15,CATSRGDRGGPQYF,TGTGCCACCAGCAGAGGGGACAGGGGTGGTCCGCAGTATTTT
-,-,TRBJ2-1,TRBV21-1,CASSKERGAWDMHYNEQFF,TGTGCCAGCAGCAAAGAAAGGGGGGCTTGGGATATGCATTACAATGAGCAGTTCTTC
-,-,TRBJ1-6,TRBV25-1,CASSDLGGSQNSPLHF,TGTGCCAGCAGTGACCTGGGGGGAAGCCAGAATTCACCCCTCCACTTT
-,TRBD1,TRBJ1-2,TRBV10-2,CASRGTGVSVDYGYTF,TGCGCCAGCCGCGGGACAGGGGTCTCGGTTGACTATGGCTACACCTTC
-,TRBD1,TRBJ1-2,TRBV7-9,CASSFPGTGLRGYTF,TGTGCCAGCAGCTTCCCCGGGACAGGCCTGCGTGGCTACACCTTC
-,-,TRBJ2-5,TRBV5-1,CASSLQQAWETQYF,TGCGCCAGCAGCTTGCAGCAGGCTTGGGAGACCCAGTACTTC
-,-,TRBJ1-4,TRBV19,CASSIGGKKLFF,TGTGCCAGTAGTATAGGTGGGAAAAAACTGTTTTTT
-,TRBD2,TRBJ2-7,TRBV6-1,CASSVRGGLAGGPSYEQYF,TGTGCCAGCAGTGTCCGGGGGGGACTAGCGGGGGGCCCCTCCTACGAGCAGTACTTC
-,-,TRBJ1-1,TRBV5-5,CASSLAFQLKGYTEAFF,TGTGCCAGCAGCTTGGCCTTTCAGCTCAAAGGGTACACTGAAGCTTTCTTT
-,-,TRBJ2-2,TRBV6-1,CASSDWGRNTGELFF,TGTGCCAGCAGTGATTGGGGCCGAAACACCGGGGAGCTGTTTTTT
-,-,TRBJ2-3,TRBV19,CASSSGTPPGDTQYF,TGTGCCAGTAGTTCTGGGACACCCCCTGGGGATACGCAGTATTTT
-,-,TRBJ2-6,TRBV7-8,CASSGKPYPQSRANVLTF,TGTGCCAGCAGCGGCAAACCTTACCCACAAAGTCGGGCCAACGTCCTGACTTTC
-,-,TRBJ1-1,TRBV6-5,CASSYQGYTEAFF,TGTGCCAGCAGTTATCAAGGGTACACTGAAGCTTTCTTT
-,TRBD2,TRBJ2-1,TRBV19,CASSRMGLAGGNRVHEQFF,TGTGCCAGTAGTAGGATGGGACTAGCGGGGGGGAATAGGGTGCATGAGCAGTTCTTC
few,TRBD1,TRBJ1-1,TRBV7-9,CASSPGQGLNTEAFF,TGTGCCAGCAGCCCTGGACAGGGGTTGAACACTGAAGCTTTCTTT
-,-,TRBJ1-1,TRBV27,CASSPYTGETTFF,TGTGCCAGCAGTCCATATACTGGGGAGACGACTTTCTTT
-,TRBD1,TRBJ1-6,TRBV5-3,CARSSPTGQGGNSPLHF,TGTGCCAGAAGCTCACCGACAGGACAGGGGGGAAATTCACCCCTCCACTTT
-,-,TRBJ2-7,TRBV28,CASRGPGRLSYEQYF,TGTGCCAGCAGGGGACCGGGACGTCTTTCCTACGAGCAGTACTTC
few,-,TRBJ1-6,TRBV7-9,CASRPNNSPLHF,TGTGCCAGCAGACCAAATAATTCACCCCTCCACTTT
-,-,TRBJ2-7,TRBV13,CASSSSWGLYEQYF,TGTGCCAGCAGCTCCAGCTGGGGTCTCTACGAGCAGTACTTC
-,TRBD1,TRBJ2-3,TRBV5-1,CASSLNRGSTDTQYF,TGCGCCAGCAGCTTAAACAGGGGTAGCACAGATACGCAGTATTTT
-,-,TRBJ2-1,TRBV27,CASSLDPGRASSYNEQFF,TGTGCCAGCAGTTTGGATCCAGGGCGGGCGAGCTCCTACAATGAGCAGTTCTTC
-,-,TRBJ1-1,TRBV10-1,CASSESTGTEAFF,TGCGCCAGCAGTGAGTCCACAGGAACTGAAGCTTTCTTT
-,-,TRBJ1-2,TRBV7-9,CASSPPGRSYGYTF,TGTGCCAGCAGCCCCCCGGGAAGAAGCTATGGCTACACCTTC
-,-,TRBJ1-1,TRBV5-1,CASSLDRVNTEAFF,TGCGCCAGCAGCTTGGACAGGGTGAACACTGAAGCTTTCTTT
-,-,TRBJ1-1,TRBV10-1,CASSESQQGNTEAFF,TGCGCCAGCAGTGAGTCCCAACAAGGTAACACTGAAGCTTTCTTT
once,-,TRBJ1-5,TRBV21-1,CASSKGGTGQSPQHF,TGTGCCAGCAGCAAAGGGGGGACAGGGCAATCGCCCCAGCATTTT